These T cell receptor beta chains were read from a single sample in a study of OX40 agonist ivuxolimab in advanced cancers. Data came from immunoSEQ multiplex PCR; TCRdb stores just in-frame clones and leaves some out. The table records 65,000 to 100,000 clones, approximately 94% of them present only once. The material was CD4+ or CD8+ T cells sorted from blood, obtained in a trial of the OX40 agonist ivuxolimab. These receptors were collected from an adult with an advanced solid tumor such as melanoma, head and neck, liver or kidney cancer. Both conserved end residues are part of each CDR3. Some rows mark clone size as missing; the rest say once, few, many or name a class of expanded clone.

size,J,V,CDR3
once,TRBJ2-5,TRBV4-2,CASSQAPTGGAETQYF
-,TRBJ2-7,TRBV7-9,CASSSRRQGLSSYEQYF
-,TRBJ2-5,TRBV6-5,CASSFPSGSPQETQYF
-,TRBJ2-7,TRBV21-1,CASSKETSGRAGREQYF
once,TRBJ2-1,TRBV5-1,CASSLWTGSYNEQFF
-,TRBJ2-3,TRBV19,CASSPQHPPITQYF
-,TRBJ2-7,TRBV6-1,CASSETETYEQYF
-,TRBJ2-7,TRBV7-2,CASSLLSGGDEQYF
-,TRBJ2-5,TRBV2,CASSEGFQETQYF
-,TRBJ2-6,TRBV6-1,CASRESGANVLTF
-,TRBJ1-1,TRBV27,CASSLGAGGGPNTEAFF
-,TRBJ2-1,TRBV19,CASSARQGPYNEQFF
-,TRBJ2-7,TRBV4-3,CASSQAARGTYEQYF
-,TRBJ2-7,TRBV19,CASSNWEGKGYEQYF
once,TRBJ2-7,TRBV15,CATSSATGPYEQYF
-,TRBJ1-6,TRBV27,CASSARQYNSPLHF
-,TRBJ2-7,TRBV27,CASSLGGPSYEQYF
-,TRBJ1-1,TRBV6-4,CASSDSGGNTEAFF
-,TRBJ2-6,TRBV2,CASSDGVAGTSGANVLTF
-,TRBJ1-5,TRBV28,CASSFWEGNQPQHF
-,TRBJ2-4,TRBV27,CASSLDAGGENIQYF
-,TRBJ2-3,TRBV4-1,CASSQGTGQDTQYF
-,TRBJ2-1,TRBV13,CASSLSGNEQFF
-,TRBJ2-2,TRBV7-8,CASIGAGELFF
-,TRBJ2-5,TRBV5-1,CASSLSSGPQETQYF
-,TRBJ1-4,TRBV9,CASSVGGRDSDKLFF
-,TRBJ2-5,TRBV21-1,CASSKGQGGETQYF
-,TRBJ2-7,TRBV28,CASSLTDRAAYEQYF
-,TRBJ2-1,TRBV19,CASMELAGGYNEQFF
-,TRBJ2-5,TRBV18,CASSPPVIWGLQETQYF
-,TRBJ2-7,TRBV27,CASSTGDVYEQYF
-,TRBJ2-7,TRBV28,CASKGLAGATYEQYF
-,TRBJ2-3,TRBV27,CASSPNEGSTDTQYF
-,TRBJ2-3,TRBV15,CATSRSQYRSSDTQYF
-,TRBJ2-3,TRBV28,CASSLRDTDTQYF
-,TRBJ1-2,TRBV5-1,CASSVEAGIPSNYGYTF
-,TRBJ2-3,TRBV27,CVSSGPSRGAQYF
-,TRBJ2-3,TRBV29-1,CSVEGQISTDTQYF
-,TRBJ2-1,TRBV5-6,CASSGRGDWNEQFF
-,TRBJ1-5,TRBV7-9,CASSLSSGNQPQHF
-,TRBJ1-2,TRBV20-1,CSVIKEGGYTF
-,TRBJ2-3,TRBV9,CASSTTGEDTQYF
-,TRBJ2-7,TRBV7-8,CASSLVAGGTGEQYF
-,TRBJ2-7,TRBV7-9,CASSLAPGTSSEQYF
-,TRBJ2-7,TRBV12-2,CASRLRPLFADEQYF
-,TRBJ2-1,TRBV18,CASSPGGELVGSYNEQFF
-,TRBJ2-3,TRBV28,CASSSGTSGIDTQYF
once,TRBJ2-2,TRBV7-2,CASSLVLLLSPHGELFF
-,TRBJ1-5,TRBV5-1,CASSSGWGANQPQHF
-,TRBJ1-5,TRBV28,CASTHDIYSNQPQHF
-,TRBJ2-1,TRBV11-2,CASRQILNEQFF
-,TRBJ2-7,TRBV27,CASSFQGGSYEQYF
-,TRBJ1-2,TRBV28,CASSFAGTEYGYTF
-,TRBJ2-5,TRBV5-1,CASSFTDLQETQYF
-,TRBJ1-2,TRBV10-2,CASSAFEVQGGFGYTF
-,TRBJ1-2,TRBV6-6,CASSSRQDYGYTF
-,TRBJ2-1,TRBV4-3,CASSQDIATHEQFF
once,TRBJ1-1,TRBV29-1,CSGGTGSYTEAFF
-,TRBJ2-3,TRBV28,CASSSGRGTQYF
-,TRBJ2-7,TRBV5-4,CASSLESAHEQYF